Below, 22 T cell receptor beta chains from the same sample are listed, as sequenced in a study of blood T cell repertoires in COVID-19. Libraries were prepared by immunoSEQ multiplex PCR; TCRdb keeps only in-frame clonotypes and omits some of them. This table holds around 160,000 clones, more than 70% found once. Sequenced input: peripheral blood. The receptors were sampled from a human donor in a cohort sampled during active COVID-19.

The rearrangement links TRBV11-2 to TRBJ2-2; a weak D match, TRBD2 (6 bases). Deletions cut 6 bases from V and 0 bases from J, with 8 bases between. Germline values: CDR1 SGHAT, CDR2 FQNNGV. The CDR3 extends over 14 amino acids. The CDR3 here is CASRGLANTGELFF. In DNA form, the CDR3 reads TGTGCCAGCAGGGGACTTGCGAACACCGGGGAGCTGTTTTTT.

The chain uses TRBV4-1 and TRBJ2-1; 14 bases are shared with TRBD2. This CDR3 spans 20 amino acids. V lost 4 bases, J lost 0 bases, and 11 bases stayed unmatched. Germline V gene sequence: CDR1 MGHRA, CDR2 YSYEKL. The CDR3 region is CASSPGGLAGGRRSYNEQFF. In DNA, the CDR3 is TGCGCCAGCAGCCCCGGCGGACTAGCGGGAGGCCGCCGCTCCTACAATGAGCAGTTCTTC.

Written as DNA, the CDR3 is TGTGCCAGCAGCAGCGCTGAAGCGGGAGGGCCTTACGAGCAGTACTTC. Translating gives CASSSAEAGGPYEQYF. J is TRBJ2-7 and V is TRBV5-4; 10 nucleotides align to TRBD2. V trimming: 4 bases; J trimming: 4 bases; junction bases outside the gene matches: 11. The CDR3 consists of 16 residues. The germline V gene encodes CDR1 SGHNT and CDR2 YYREEE (reference sequence).

V usage is TRBV5-5 and J usage is TRBJ2-5; TRBD1 aligns across 9 bases. The CDR3 consists of 15 residues. From germline, CDR1 is SGHKS and CDR2 YYEKEE (reference sequence). V lost 1 base to trimming and J lost 1 base; unmatched junction nucleotides: 2. CDR3 bases: TGTGCCAGCAGCTTGACGGGACAGGGCCAAGAGACCCAGTACTTC. Amino acids: CASSLTGQGQETQYF.

The chain has TRBV2 and TRBJ2-6; D might be TRBD1 (6 bases). CDR1 is SNHLY and CDR2 is FYNNEI in the germline V gene. The CDR3 totals 15 residues. Deletions cut 6 bases from V and 0 bases from J, with 9 bases between. The CDR3, as DNA: TGTGCCAGCAGCCGGGACATCTCTGGGGCCAACGTCCTGACTTTC. It specifies CASSRDISGANVLTF.

The chain has TRBV20-1 and TRBJ1-1; possible D gene TRBD1, 5 bases. CDR3 length equals 11 residues. CDR1 is DFQATT and CDR2 is SNEGSKA in the germline V gene (reference sequence). Trimming took 5 bases from V and 10 from J, leaving 14 bases between them. The CDR3 sequence is CSAQAREGAFF. DNA of the CDR3: TGCAGTGCTCAAGCCAGGGAGGGAGCTTTCTTT.

The V call is TRBV18, the J call TRBJ1-2; D not resolved. The V and J ends lost 2 bases and 3 bases respectively, with 10 bases between them. Germline CDR1 and CDR2: KGHSH and LQKENI. The CDR3 runs to 14 residues. The CDR3, as DNA: TGTGCCAGCTCACCAATCTTAGCGGACTATGGCTACACCTTC. Translated, it gives CASSPILADYGYTF. The full variable domain, rest sourced from reference TRBV18 and TRBJ1-2, is NAGVMQNPRHLVRRRGQEARLRCSPMKGHSHVYWYRQLPEEGLKFMVYLQKENIIDESGMPKERFSAEFPKEGPSILRIQQVVRGDSAAYFCASSPILADYGYTFGSGTRLTVV.

This chain uses TRBV7-3 with TRBJ2-5; a possible D gene is TRBD1 (6 bases). Between the trimmed V and J ends, which lost 4 bases and 1 base, there was a span of 13 bases. The CDR3 contains 15 residues. CDR1 and CDR2 from the germline V gene are SGHTA and FQGTGA. In DNA, the CDR3 is TGTGCCAGCAGCTCAAAAGGGGGATTCCAAGAGACCCAGTACTTC. Its protein is CASSSKGGFQETQYF.

The rearrangement uses TRBV5-1 and TRBJ2-3; 9 positions match TRBD2. The CDR3 runs to 15 residues. V lost 4 bases and J lost 0; bases outside the gene matches: 3. Germline V gene sequence: CDR1 SGHRS, CDR2 YFSETQ. The CDR3 nucleotides are TGCGCCAGCAGCCCCGGACTAGCGAGCACAGATACGCAGTATTTT. Amino acid sequence: CASSPGLASTDTQYF.

This rearrangement joins TRBV20-1 to TRBJ2-7, with unresolved D. Germline CDR1 reads DFQATT; CDR2 reads SNEGSKA (reference sequence). The CDR3 length is 11 residues. Trimming pared 4 bases from V and 0 bases from J, leaving 4 bases between. The CDR3 is CSAMSSYEQYF. DNA of the CDR3: TGCAGTGCTATGAGCTCCTACGAGCAGTACTTC.

V is TRBV6-5 and J is TRBJ2-7; D possibly corresponds to TRBD2 (5 bases). The CDR3 has 12 residues. Germline V CDR1 and CDR2: MNHEY, SVGAGI. Trimming removed 7 bases at V and 3 bases at J, with 10 bases between. Here the CDR3 reads CASTNRGYEQYF. In DNA form, the CDR3 reads TGTGCCAGCACTAACCGGGGCTACGAGCAGTACTTC.

The rearrangement joins TRBV28 to TRBJ1-1; D gene ambiguous. V was shortened by 4 bases and J by 9 bases, with 12 bases between the two germline ends. This CDR3 spans 12 amino acids. From germline, CDR1 is MDHEN and CDR2 SYDVKM. The chain's CDR3 is CASSSRSSKAFF. CDR3 DNA sequence: TGTGCCAGCAGTTCCCGGTCTTCTAAAGCTTTCTTT.

The DNA for the CDR3 is TGTGCCAGCAGTTTATCGAGCGGTTCGACCTACGAGCAGTACTTC. This translates into CASSLSSGSTYEQYF. The chain joins TRBV27 to TRBJ2-7; a possible D gene is TRBD2 (5 bases). CDR1 and CDR2 from the germline V gene are MNHEY and SMNVEV (reference sequence). V gave up 0 bases and J gave up 2 bases, with 11 bases separating them. The CDR3 is 15 residues long.

This chain joins TRBV6-2 or TRBV6-3 and TRBJ2-4, with TRBD2 matching 12 bases. J lost 5 bases, V lost 5 bases, and 4 bases had no gene match. Germline assignment: CDR1 MNHEY and CDR2 SVGEGT. This CDR3 has 15 amino acids. The CDR3 DNA is TGTGCCAGCAGTCTAGCGGGAGGGTGGCAAAACATTCAGTACTTC. It yields the protein CASSLAGGWQNIQYF.

The V call is TRBV27, the J call TRBJ1-1; 8 nucleotides align to TRBD1. V was clipped by 6 bases and J by 4 bases; unmatched bases: 13. The CDR3 runs 16 residues. CDR1 is MNHEY and CDR2 is SMNVEV in the germline V gene (reference sequence). The CDR3 protein is CASSGQGALLLTEAFF. CDR3 bases: TGTGCCAGCAGCGGGCAGGGGGCTTTACTACTCACTGAAGCTTTCTTT.

This chain joins TRBV7-9 and TRBJ2-7; 8 positions agree with TRBD1. The ends lost 5 bases at V and 3 bases at J; junction bases unmatched: 15. CDR3 size: 17 residues. CDR1 and CDR2 (germline): SEHNR, FQNEAQ (reference sequence). The CDR3 region is CASSPRPPTGGNYEQYF. The CDR3 DNA follows: TGTGCCAGCAGCCCCCGGCCCCCCACAGGGGGGAACTACGAGCAGTACTTC.

The sample holds a few counts of this clone. The rearrangement joins TRBV11-3 to TRBJ2-7, with a possible D match to TRBD1 (6 bases). The CDR3 runs to 17 residues. V shed 5 bases and J shed 2 bases, with 22 bases lying between them. CDR1 and CDR2 from the germline V gene are SGHNT and YENEEA. The CDR3 nucleotides read TGTGCCAGCAGCCTTGGGGTAGGGGGTTCGATCCCCTACGAGCAGTACTTC. Amino acids: CASSLGVGGSIPYEQYF. The full variable domain, completed using reference TRBV11-3 and TRBJ2-7, is EAGVVQSPRYKIIEKKQPVAFWCNPISGHNTLYWYLQNLGQGPELLIRYENEEAVDDSQLPKDRFSAERLKGVDSTLKIQPAELGDSAVYLCASSLGVGGSIPYEQYFGPGTRLTVT.

This rearrangement joins TRBV6-5 to TRBJ1-6, with 8 positions matching TRBD1. The CDR3 extends over 15 amino acids. Losses at the gene ends were 0 bases for V and 10 bases for J; bases not matched to a gene: 5. CDR1 MNHEY and CDR2 SVGAGI come from the germline V gene. In DNA, the CDR3 is TGTGCCAGCAGTTACTCCGGACAGGGAGGCTCACCCCTCCACTTT. Residues: CASSYSGQGGSPLHF.

This clone was seen a single time. The chain employs TRBV5-1 and TRBJ2-3; 10 nucleotides line up with TRBD2. There are 16 residues in the CDR3. V lost 4 bases to trimming and J lost 10 bases; unmatched junction nucleotides: 15. CDR1 and CDR2 from the germline V gene are SGHRS and YFSETQ. CDR3 bases: TGCGCCAGCAGCCAAACCGGGACTAGCGTGTCGGGGCCGCAGTATTTT. It encodes CASSQTGTSVSGPQYF.

The chain recombines TRBV7-3 with TRBJ2-2, with 9 bases matching TRBD1. The CDR3 totals 14 residues. V lost 3 bases to trimming and J lost 6 bases; unmatched junction nucleotides: 2. The germline gives CDR1 SGHTA, CDR2 FQGTGA. The CDR3 protein is CASSFRQGAGELFF. Here the CDR3 DNA reads TGTGCCAGCAGCTTCCGACAGGGGGCCGGGGAGCTGTTTTTT. The full variable domain, completed using reference TRBV7-3 and TRBJ2-2, is GAGVSQTPSNKVTEKGKYVELRCDPISGHTALYWYRQSLGQGPEFLIYFQGTGAADDSGLPNDRFFAVRPEGSVSTLKIQRTERGDSAVYLCASSFRQGAGELFFGEGSRLTVL.

The rearrangement joins TRBV4-3 to TRBJ1-1; 7 bases are a match to TRBD1. The CDR3 length is 15 residues. Germline lookup yields CDR1 LGHNA and CDR2 YSLEER. After removal of 1 base from V and 7 bases from J, the junction contained 9 bases not matched to a gene. The CDR3 is CASSQALDRASEAFF. In DNA, the CDR3 is TGCGCCAGCAGCCAAGCGCTCGACAGGGCGAGTGAAGCTTTCTTT.

This sequence joins TRBV19 and TRBJ1-2, with 10 nucleotides matching TRBD1. Germline CDR1 is LNHDA and CDR2 is SQIVND (reference sequence). The length of the CDR3 is 15 residues. Trimming removed 3 bases from V and 6 bases from J; junction bases left unmatched: 7. This chain's CDR3 is CASSIWTGGFDGYTF. The CDR3 DNA reads TGTGCCAGTAGTATCTGGACAGGGGGATTCGATGGCTACACCTTC.